The present T cell receptor beta chain was sequenced within a study of cytotoxic CD8 clonotypes in ibrutinib-treated CLL. V was clipped by 1 base and J by 6 bases, with 13 bases between them. CDR3 length equals 14 residues. Germline V lookup: CDR1 SGHRS, CDR2 YFSETQ. The method was immunoSEQ multiplex PCR; TCRdb's version includes in-frame clones alone and lacks a portion of them. The table has about 310,000 clones, approximately 80% seen once. This clonotype originated in a human donor with chronic lymphocytic leukemia. The specimen comprised PBMCs, sampled before ibrutinib treatment. The chain is built from TRBV5-1 and TRBJ1-1; unclear D gene. Here the CDR3 DNA reads TGCGCCAGCAGCTTGAGCGGGGAGAGCGCTGAAGCTTTCTTT. Amino acids: CASSLSGESAEAFF.